The 17 T cell receptor beta chains listed next were all sequenced from one sample in a study of identifying expanded T cells in peripheral blood. This table comes from immunoSEQ multiplex PCR, and its TCRdb copy is limited to in-frame clones, with some not included. The sample shows 50,000 to 65,000 clones, approximately 89% of them seen only once. The specimen sequenced was blood. These TCRs come from a person aged 18-70 years in good health.

The rearrangement uses TRBV5-1 and TRBJ2-5; 7 bases agree with TRBD1. Per germline, CDR1 SGHRS and CDR2 YFSETQ. V shed 3 bases, J shed 2 bases, and the junction held 10 bases outside the gene matches. The CDR3 is 16 amino acids. CDR3 nucleotide sequence: TGCGCCAGCAGCTCCGGGCCTGGGGGACAGCAAGAGACCCAGTACTTC. This encodes CASSSGPGGQQETQYF.

This rearrangement joins TRBV10-3 to TRBJ1-4; TRBD1 matches 7 bases. The ends lost 2 bases at V and 8 bases at J; junction bases unmatched: 5. This CDR3 is 14 amino acids long. CDR1 is ENHRY, CDR2 SYGVKD, per germline. The DNA of the CDR3 is TGTGCCATCAGTGAGCCAGGGGGAGGAGAAAAACTGTTTTTT. It yields the protein CAISEPGGGEKLFF.

This clone has just one count. The V gene is TRBV5-1, the J gene TRBJ1-2; 8 nucleotides match TRBD1. V lost 0 bases and J lost 2; bases outside the gene matches: 3. Germline V CDR1 and CDR2: SGHRS, YFSETQ. The length of the CDR3 is 15 residues. CDR3 loop: CASSLVTGANYGYTF. The CDR3 nucleotides read TGCGCCAGCAGCTTGGTGACAGGGGCGAACTATGGCTACACCTTC.

The rearrangement joins TRBV30 to TRBJ2-2; 8 nucleotides agree with TRBD1. The CDR3 extends over 16 amino acids. The J segment lost 2 bases and the V segment lost 4 bases, leaving 9 bases of the junction unmatched. CDR1 and CDR2 from the germline V gene are GTSNPN and SVGIG (reference sequence). CDR3 region: CAWNTGTGGNTGELFF. The CDR3 DNA reads as TGTGCCTGGAATACCGGGACAGGTGGAAACACCGGGGAGCTGTTTTTT.

The CDR3 DNA sequence: TGTGCCAGCAGACAGCTAGCGGGGACTTGGGAGACCCAGTACTTC. Translated: CASRQLAGTWETQYF. The chain joins TRBV2 to TRBJ2-5, with TRBD2 identical over 9 bases. V dropped 6 bases and J dropped 5; count of bases not matched to a gene: 10. Germline assignment: CDR1 SNHLY and CDR2 FYNNEI. CDR3 length equals 15 residues.

The chain carries TRBV2 and TRBJ2-2; D not resolved. V lost 8 bases and J lost 0, with 10 bases in between. The CDR3 runs to 14 residues. Germline lookup yields CDR1 SNHLY and CDR2 FYNNEI. The CDR3 is CASSRTANTGELFF. The CDR3 region has the DNA TGTGCCAGCTCCCGGACGGCGAACACCGGGGAGCTGTTTTTT.

V gene TRBV11-2 combines with J gene TRBJ2-1; TRBD1 or TRBD2 may be the D gene (6 bases each). Germline V lookup: CDR1 SGHAT, CDR2 FQNNGV. V lost 4 bases to trimming and J lost 4 bases, with 17 bases between them. This CDR3 spans 16 amino acids. The CDR3 region is CASSSPGGGAYNEQFF. The CDR3 DNA sequence: TGTGCCAGCAGCTCACCCGGGGGCGGGGCATACAATGAGCAGTTCTTC.

The chain recombines TRBV9 with TRBJ2-2; D not resolved. The CDR3 runs 15 residues. Germline loops: CDR1 SGDLS, CDR2 YYNGEE. V was shortened by 0 bases and J by 3 bases, with 9 bases between the two germline ends. CDR3 bases: TGTGCCAGCAGCGTAGAGCTCCCATACACCGGGGAGCTGTTTTTT. Translation: CASSVELPYTGELFF.

The chain couples TRBV5-1 to TRBJ1-4; D perhaps matches TRBD1 (5 bases). Trimming left V 0 bases short and J 7 bases short, with 10 bases between. CDR1 is SGHRS and CDR2 is YFSETQ in the germline V gene. The CDR3 is 14 amino acids. Here the CDR3 reads CASSLGQFSEKLFF. The CDR3 region has the DNA TGCGCCAGCAGCTTGGGACAGTTTAGTGAAAAACTGTTTTTT. Drawing the rest from reference TRBV5-1 and TRBJ1-4, the complete variable domain is KAGVTQTPRYLIKTRGQQVTLSCSPISGHRSVSWYQQTPGQGLQFLFEYFSETQRNKGNFPGRFSGRQFSNSRSEMNVSTLELGDSALYLCASSLGQFSEKLFFGSGTQLSVL.

The chain has TRBV5-4 and TRBJ2-1, with 14 bases matching TRBD2. CDR3 size: 15 residues. V lost 4 bases, J lost 9 bases, and 6 bases stayed unmatched. In germline, CDR1 is SGHNT, CDR2 YYREEE (reference sequence). The CDR3 DNA is TGTGCCAGCAGCAGGACTAGCGGGGGGTTCGGTGAGCAGTTCTTC. Translating gives CASSRTSGGFGEQFF.

V and J are TRBV14 and TRBJ2-5, with D hard to call. The CDR3 sequence is 17 residues long. Trimming cost V 1 base and J 4 bases, with 19 bases left between them. Germline CDR1 SGHDN, CDR2 FVKESK. As DNA, the CDR3 is TGTGCCAGCAGCCAAGCACAGTGGAACCCCCCAAGAGAGACCCAGTACTTC. Translated: CASSQAQWNPPRETQYF.

The chain recombines TRBV14 with TRBJ1-2; TRBD1 is a possible D gene (6 bases). With 2 bases removed from V and 7 bases from J, the gap between germline ends came to 17 bases. The germline CDR1 and CDR2 sequences are SGHDN and FVKESK. The CDR3 is 15 residues long. The CDR3: CASSQIRGGTSGYTF. DNA of the CDR3: TGTGCCAGCAGCCAAATCAGGGGAGGCACCAGTGGCTACACCTTC.

The rearrangement joins TRBV7-2 to TRBJ2-7; 8 nucleotides agree with TRBD1. The ends lost 4 bases at V and 0 bases at J; junction bases unmatched: 8. This CDR3 region has 16 residues. Per germline, CDR1 SGHTA and CDR2 FQGNSA. The CDR3, as DNA: TGTGCCAGCAGCTCCCGGGACAGGAGGCTCTCCTACGAGCAGTACTTC. This translates into CASSSRDRRLSYEQYF.

The V and J genes are TRBV4-2 and TRBJ2-2, with TRBD2 identical over 8 bases. Germline CDR1 and CDR2: LGHNA and YNFKEQ. This CDR3 has 17 amino acids. Losses at the gene ends were 4 bases for V and 1 base for J; bases not matched to a gene: 8. CDR3 in amino acids: CASSPQPSGLNTGELFF. For the CDR3, the DNA is TGTGCCAGCAGCCCCCAACCTAGCGGGTTGAACACCGGGGAGCTGTTTTTT.

Only one count was recorded for this clone. The gene calls are TRBV5-6 and TRBJ2-5, with 12 bases fitting TRBD1. Unmatched junction bases numbered 13, after V lost 1 base and J lost 6 bases. This CDR3 has 18 residues. Germline lookup yields CDR1 SGHDT and CDR2 YYEEEE. CDR3 residues: CASSLRFSGTGGAKTQYF. The DNA of the CDR3 is TGTGCCAGCAGCTTGCGCTTTTCCGGGACAGGGGGCGCAAAGACCCAGTACTTC.

The chain uses TRBV4-1 and TRBJ2-1, with D possibly being TRBD2 (6 bases). Per germline, CDR1 MGHRA and CDR2 YSYEKL. The CDR3 is 13 residues long. Trimming took 9 bases from V and 8 from J, leaving 17 bases between them. CDR3 loop: CASMTSRSDEQFF. Here the CDR3 DNA reads TGCGCCAGTATGACTAGTCGTTCCGATGAGCAGTTCTTC.

V is TRBV30 and J is TRBJ2-1; TRBD2 might be the D (6 bases). This CDR3 is built from 13 residues. Looked up from germline, CDR1 is GTSNPN and CDR2 is SVGIG (reference sequence). V dropped 4 bases and J dropped 2 bases, with 9 bases sitting between them. As DNA, the CDR3 is TGTGCCTGGATGGCGGGGACCTACAATGAGCAGTTCTTC. It is translated as CAWMAGTYNEQFF.